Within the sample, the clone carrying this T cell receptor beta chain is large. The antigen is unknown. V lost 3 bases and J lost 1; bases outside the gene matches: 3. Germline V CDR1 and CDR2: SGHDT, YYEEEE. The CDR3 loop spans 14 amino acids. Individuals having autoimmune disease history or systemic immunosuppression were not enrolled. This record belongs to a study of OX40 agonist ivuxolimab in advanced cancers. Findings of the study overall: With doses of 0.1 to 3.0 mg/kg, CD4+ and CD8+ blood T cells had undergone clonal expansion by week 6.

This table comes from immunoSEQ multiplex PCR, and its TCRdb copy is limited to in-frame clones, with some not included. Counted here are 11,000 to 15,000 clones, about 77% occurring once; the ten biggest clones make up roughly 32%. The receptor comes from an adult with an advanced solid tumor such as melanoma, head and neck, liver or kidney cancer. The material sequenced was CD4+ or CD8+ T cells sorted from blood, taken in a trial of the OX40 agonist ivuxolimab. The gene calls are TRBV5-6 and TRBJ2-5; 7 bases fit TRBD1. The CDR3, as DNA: TGTGCCAGCAGCTGGGACAGCCTCCAAGAGACCCAGTACTTC. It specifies CASSWDSLQETQYF. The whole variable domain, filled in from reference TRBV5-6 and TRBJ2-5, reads DAGVTQSPTHLIKTRGQQVTLRCSPKSGHDTVSWYQQALGQGPQFIFQYYEEEERQRGNFPDRFSGHQFPNYSSELNVNALLLGDSALYLCASSWDSLQETQYFGPGTRLLVL.